Presented here are 9 T cell receptor beta chains from one specimen sequenced in a study of cytotoxic CD8 clonotypes in ibrutinib-treated CLL. Sequenced by immunoSEQ multiplex PCR; TCRdb stores in-frame clones only, minus some. The sample shows fewer than 20,000 clones, approximately 64% of them seen only once. The sequenced sample was PBMCs, obtained after 12 months of ibrutinib treatment. These receptors were collected from a human donor with chronic lymphocytic leukemia.

There are a few counts of this clone. This sequence joins TRBV5-1 and TRBJ2-7; 9 nucleotides line up with TRBD1. Germline V gives CDR1 SGHRS, CDR2 YFSETQ. The CDR3 is made up of 14 amino acids. V lost 4 bases and J lost 4; bases outside the gene matches: 6. The CDR3 DNA sequence: TGCGCCAGCAGCGGCCGGGACAGGGCGTACGAGCAGTACTTC. Protein: CASSGRDRAYEQYF.

The V call is TRBV20-1, the J call TRBJ2-1, with D unresolved. V was cut by 0 bases and J by 13 bases, with 10 bases left in between. The CDR3 consists of 11 residues. In germline, CDR1 is DFQATT, CDR2 SNEGSKA (reference sequence). In DNA form, the CDR3 reads TGCAGTGCTAGAGATTATGGTACCCAGTTCTTC. Protein sequence: CSARDYGTQFF.

The chain carries TRBV6-6 and TRBJ2-7; D ambiguous. Germline assignment: CDR1 MNHNY and CDR2 SVGAGI (reference sequence). This CDR3 contains 14 residues. The germline V and J ends were trimmed by 2 bases and 3 bases, with 11 bases remaining between them. This CDR3 is CASSYPLTYYEQYF. The CDR3 DNA reads TGTGCCAGCAGTTACCCCCTTACCTACTACGAGCAGTACTTC.

The V gene is TRBV7-6, the J gene TRBJ2-5; D tentatively reads TRBD1 or TRBD2 (5 bases each). This CDR3 has 15 amino acids. Germline loops: CDR1 SGHVS, CDR2 FNYEAQ. V lost 2 bases and J 2 bases, leaving 12 bases between the germline ends. This chain's CDR3 is CASSLNAGSQETQYF. DNA for the CDR3: TGTGCCAGCAGCTTAAACGCAGGGAGTCAAGAGACCCAGTACTTC.

Turning to this clone: Relative to the germline gene, one junction end is altered; a read error may explain this. The rearrangement uses TRBV10-1 and TRBJ2-7; 7 bases line up with TRBD2. This CDR3 is 13 amino acids long. Germline values: CDR1 WNHNN, CDR2 SYGVQD (reference sequence). The CDR3 loop is CASSERVGEGPSF. The DNA of the CDR3 is TGCGCCAGCAGTGAGAGGGTAGGGGAGGGCCCCTCCTTC.

The rearrangement joins TRBV19 to TRBJ1-4, with a weak D call TRBD1 (6 bases). The V end was cut by 5 bases, the J end by 6 bases, with 13 bases between. The germline gives CDR1 LNHDA, CDR2 SQIVND (reference sequence). This CDR3 has 14 residues. The CDR3 nucleotides read TGTGCCAGTAGTCTGAGGGGGGGCGATGAAAAACTGTTTTTT. Protein: CASSLRGGDEKLFF.

The J gene is TRBJ2-1, the V gene TRBV5-6; 11 bases agree with TRBD2. The CDR3 length is 19 residues. Per the germline V gene, CDR1 is SGHDT and CDR2 is YYEEEE. The junction had 17 bases not matched to a gene; V was cut back by 2 bases and J by 7 bases. The DNA of the CDR3 is TGTGCCAGCAGCTTTTTCGGGACTAGCGGTCTTCACCCCGGGAATGAGCAGTTCTTC. Its translation is CASSFFGTSGLHPGNEQFF.

The genes are TRBV7-8 and TRBJ1-5; TRBD1 aligns across 9 bases. The CDR3 sequence is 18 residues long. J gave up 0 bases and V 1 base, and 7 bases lay outside the gene matches. In germline, CDR1 is SGHVS, CDR2 FQNEAQ. CDR3 DNA: TGTGCCAGCAGCTTAGGGACAGGGGCCCGATATAGCAATCAGCCCCAGCATTTT. This encodes CASSLGTGARYSNQPQHF.

The chain employs TRBV28 and TRBJ2-3, with D perhaps TRBD2 (5 bases). The germline V gene has CDR1 MDHEN and CDR2 SYDVKM. This CDR3 has 13 residues. V was shortened by 3 bases and J by 3 bases, with 7 bases between the two germline ends. CDR3 amino acids: CASSFEGTDTQYF. CDR3 nucleotide sequence: TGTGCCAGCAGTTTCGAGGGAACAGATACGCAGTATTTT.